A selection of T cell receptor beta chains follows, all from one sample in a study of T cell repertoires in cytomegalovirus infection. Each CDR3 protein gets one entry after TCRdb re-called the reads with MiXCR. The data show 750,000 to 900,000 distinct CDR3 sequences, with around 29% seen just once and around 13% held by the top ten. Their antigen targets remain unknown. The sequencing used cultured CD8+ T cells from PBMCs, collected from culture after CMV antigen stimulation. Receptors originate from a human donor in good health (CMV status not recorded). Some clones in this sample may be carry-over from other donors' samples. Both conserved end residues are part of each CDR3. D genes are given only for firm matches. Some rows have no size entry. The others give once, few or many, or a class for an expanded clone.

abundance	v_gene	d_gene	j_gene	CDR3nt	CDR3aa
NA	TRBV27	NA	TRBJ1-3	TGTGCCAGCAGGTCAGGGAGCACCCATTCCGGTCTGGGAAACACCATATATTTT	CASRSGSTHSGLGNTIYF
NA	TRBV19	NA	TRBJ1-2	TGTGCCAGTAGTATAGGGGCCGGGGACTATGGCTACACCTTC	CASSIGAGDYGYTF
once	TRBV25-1	NA	TRBJ1-1	TGTGCCAGCAGTGACACCTTGACAGCGAACACTGAAGCTTTCTTT	CASSDTLTANTEAFF
once	TRBV29-1	NA	TRBJ1-1	TGCAGCGTTGAAGACCTCCGGGACCCCGGAGCTTTCTTT	CSVEDLRDPGAFF
NA	TRBV4-2	NA	TRBJ2-3	TGTGCCAGCAGTGGGTGGCAGAGAGTTACAGATACGCAGTATTTT	CASSGWQRVTDTQYF
once	TRBV19	NA	TRBJ2-7	TGTGCCAGTAGTATCGGACTGTCTGCCTCCTACGAGCAGTACTTC	CASSIGLSASYEQYF
few	TRBV12-3/TRBV12-4	TRBD1	TRBJ2-7	TGTGCCAGCAGGGGGACAGGGGGGAGATACGAGCAGTACTTC	CASRGTGGRYEQYF
many	TRBV7-2	TRBD1	TRBJ1-1	TGTGCCAGCAGCTCGCGGGACAGGGGCTTCTTAAACACTGAAGCTTTCTTT	CASSSRDRGFLNTEAFF
NA	TRBV7-8	NA	TRBJ1-4	TGTGCCAGCAGCAACTCTTTCGCTAATGAAAAACTGTTTTTT	CASSNSFANEKLFF
NA	TRBV27	NA	TRBJ2-5	TGTGCCAGCAGTTCCTTTGTCCGGGAGACCCAGTACTTC	CASSSFVRETQYF
NA	TRBV12-3/TRBV12-4	TRBD1	TRBJ2-7	TGTGCCAGCAGTGCCGGGACAGCTTCCTACGAGCAGTACTTC	CASSAGTASYEQYF
NA	TRBV10-3	NA	TRBJ2-7	TGTGCCATCAGGGACTTTACCTACGAGCAGTACTTC	CAIRDFTYEQYF
NA	TRBV5-4	TRBD2	TRBJ2-2	TGTGCCAGCAGCACCGCAGGGACTAGCGACACCGGGGAGCTGTTTTTT	CASSTAGTSDTGELFF
NA	TRBV6-5	NA	TRBJ2-1	TGTGCCAGCAGTTACTCAGTGCGGGGGCCCTACAATGAGCAGTTCTTC	CASSYSVRGPYNEQFF
many	TRBV12-3/TRBV12-4	TRBD2	TRBJ2-1	TGTGCCAGCAGCGGGGGGATGGGGTCAGGCCACAATGAGCAGTTCTTC	CASSGGMGSGHNEQFF
few	TRBV20-1	NA	TRBJ2-3	TGCAGTGCTAGAGACCCGGGGTTTAGCACAGATACGCAGTATTTT	CSARDPGFSTDTQYF
many	TRBV7-7	NA	TRBJ2-1	TGTGCTAGCAGCTTAGGTGTTCTCAATGAGCAGTTCTTC	CASSLGVLNEQFF
many	TRBV7-8	NA	TRBJ2-2	TGTGCCAGCAGCTTACGGAGAAACACCGGGGAGCTGTTTTTT	CASSLRRNTGELFF
NA	TRBV24-1	TRBD1	TRBJ2-2	TGTGCCACCAGTGACTCTCAGGGGGCTAGCGGGGAGCTGTTTTTT	CATSDSQGASGELFF
NA	TRBV20-1	NA	TRBJ2-2	TGCAGTGCCCAGCGGGCAGTGGACAACGGGGAGCTGTTTTTT	CSAQRAVDNGELFF
NA	TRBV19	TRBD1	TRBJ1-1	TGTGCCAGTAATAACCCGTGGACAGGGCAACGCCTGAACACTGAAGCTTTCTTT	CASNNPWTGQRLNTEAFF
NA	TRBV27	NA	TRBJ1-3	TGTGCCAGCCGTAATACAGGGTTCTCTGGAAACACCATATATTTT	CASRNTGFSGNTIYF
few	TRBV4-1	TRBD1	TRBJ1-1	TGCGCCAGCAGCCGATCGGGGGGACAGGACACTGAAGCTTTCTTT	CASSRSGGQDTEAFF
few	TRBV20-1	TRBD2	TRBJ2-5	TGCAGTGCCGCGCGGGGGGGGCAAGAGACCCAGTACTTC	CSAARGGQETQYF
many	TRBV24-1	NA	TRBJ2-1	TGTGCCACCAGTGACTTCACTCATGAGGGGGGGACTAATGAGCAGTTCTTC	CATSDFTHEGGTNEQFF
NA	TRBV18	NA	TRBJ1-3	TGTGCCAGCTCACTAACAGGGAGTCCGACCTCATCTCGATCTGGAAACACCATATATTTT	CASSLTGSPTSSRSGNTIYF
many	TRBV27	TRBD1	TRBJ1-5	TGTGCCAGCATATCACTCAGGACAGGAGACCTTAGCAATCAGCCCCAGCATTTT	CASISLRTGDLSNQPQHF
NA	TRBV7-8	TRBD1	TRBJ2-6	TGTGCCAGCAGCTTGGAAGGACAGGCGAACCCCTCTGGGGCCAACGTCCTGACTTTC	CASSLEGQANPSGANVLTF
few	TRBV7-8	TRBD2	TRBJ2-3	TGTGCCAGCAGCCTCGGGACTAGCGGGTTCTCCACAGATACGCAGTATTTT	CASSLGTSGFSTDTQYF
many	TRBV6-1	NA	TRBJ2-1	TGTGCCAGCAGCACCACGGGTCCCTACAATGAGCAGTTCTTC	CASSTTGPYNEQFF
NA	TRBV7-9	TRBD1	TRBJ2-1	TGTGCCAGCAGCTTTCCGGCAGGGACAGGATACAATGAGCAGTTCTTC	CASSFPAGTGYNEQFF
many	TRBV7-6	TRBD2	TRBJ2-3	TGTGCCAGCAGCCGAGCGGGGGGGTCTAGCACAGATACGCAGTATTTT	CASSRAGGSSTDTQYF
few	TRBV6-1	NA	TRBJ1-2	TGTGCCAGCAGTTACCCCACGACGGGCCAGGGTATCGATGGCTACACCTTC	CASSYPTTGQGIDGYTF
NA	TRBV6-2/TRBV6-3	TRBD1	TRBJ1-1	TGTGCCAGCAGGAGGGACAGTATGAACACTGAAGCTTTCTTT	CASRRDSMNTEAFF
few	TRBV7-7	NA	TRBJ1-3	TGTGCTAGCAGCCCCTCATCCGTCTCTGGAAACACCATATATTTT	CASSPSSVSGNTIYF
many	TRBV7-2	TRBD2	TRBJ2-1	TGTGCCAGCAGCCCCCTAGCGGAGCTTTACAATGAGCAGTTCTTC	CASSPLAELYNEQFF
many	TRBV7-8	NA	TRBJ2-5	TGTGCCAGCAGCTGGGTTGACACGCAAGAGATTGACCAGTACTTC	CASSWVDTQEIDQYF
NA	TRBV3-1	NA	TRBJ2-5	TGTGCCAGCAGCCAAGATCGGGGGAGTTGGGAGACCCAGTACTTC	CASSQDRGSWETQYF
many	TRBV7-2	NA	TRBJ2-2	TGTGCCAGCAGCTTTTTTTCCGACCCCGGGCGCGGGGAGCTGTTTTTT	CASSFFSDPGRGELFF
few	TRBV27	NA	TRBJ1-2	TGTGCCAGCAGCAGAGGTGCACTCTATGGCTACACCTTC	CASSRGALYGYTF
once	TRBV2	NA	TRBJ2-3	TGTGCCAGCGTGGTTAGCACAGATACGCAGTATTTT	CASVVSTDTQYF
few	TRBV6-6	TRBD1	TRBJ2-7	TGTGCCAGCAGTTACCTGGGACAGGGCTACGAGCAGTACTTC	CASSYLGQGYEQYF
many	TRBV7-2	NA	TRBJ2-1	TGTGCCAGCAGCTTACGGGCAGTTCCCTACAATGAGCAGTTCTTC	CASSLRAVPYNEQFF
NA	TRBV6-5	TRBD2	TRBJ2-5	TGTGCCAGCAGTTACGGGACTAACCAAGAGACCCAGTACTTC	CASSYGTNQETQYF
many	TRBV7-2	NA	TRBJ2-1	TGTGCCAGCAGCTCCTCCCAGAACCCCCGGAATGAGCAGTTCTTC	CASSSSQNPRNEQFF
many	TRBV9	NA	TRBJ1-2	TGTGCCAGCAGCCAGGGGCTCGGGGGACCTAACTATGGCTACACCTTC	CASSQGLGGPNYGYTF
NA	TRBV7-9	NA	TRBJ2-1	TGTGCCAGCAGCTTATCGGGCGAGGTGAGGTTCCAGTTCTTC	CASSLSGEVRFQFF
many	TRBV27	TRBD1	TRBJ1-5	TGTGCCAGCAGGACAGGGAATCAGCCCCAGCATTTT	CASRTGNQPQHF
few	TRBV12-3/TRBV12-4	NA	TRBJ2-7	TGTGCCAGCAGAATTTCGGGGGCCGCTAATTCCTACGAGCAGTACTTC	CASRISGAANSYEQYF
many	TRBV19	NA	TRBJ1-1	TGTGCCAGTAGCACAGGGTTGGGCACTGAAGCTTTCTTT	CASSTGLGTEAFF
few	TRBV27	NA	TRBJ2-5	TGTGCCAGCAGACAGAAGGGGACCCAGTACTTC	CASRQKGTQYF
NA	TRBV7-9	NA	TRBJ2-1	TGTGCCAGCAGCTGGACCGGGACCCTCACCTACAATGAGCAGTTCTTC	CASSWTGTLTYNEQFF
NA	TRBV6-6	NA	TRBJ1-6	TGTGCCAGCAGTCTTCTGGGGGGTGACAGGCACCATAATTCACCCCTCCACTTT	CASSLLGGDRHHNSPLHF